These 24 T cell receptor beta chains were all obtained from the same sample, sequenced in a study of shared clonotypes between healthy human individuals (dated by TCRdb to 2020 to 2022). CD8 naive samples were CD45RO-negative cells positively selected for CCR7, giving a CD45RA+CCR7+ population that excluded TemRA cells. Receptors were amplified or captured by the immunoSEQ multiplex PCR assay. What TCRdb holds here is the immuneACCESS table cut down to in-frame rearrangements. Part of the clones is not present; checked against another copy, under half of the missing clones reflect an unresolved V gene, and the others are unexplained. This sample has about 2 million clones in its table, and about 95% of those were observed once. The ten largest account for about 1.1% of the sample. Sequencing was carried out using naive CD8+ T cells sorted from blood. The sample's cell subset or site, from its label and the paper: CD45RA+CCR7+. These receptors all stem from a man in his late teens or twenties in good health.

Regarding this clone: Other DNA sequences in this specimen translate into the identical CDR3. J is TRBJ2-7 and V is TRBV7-9; D unclear. The V gene's germline CDR1 is SEHNR and CDR2 FQNEAQ (reference sequence). V dropped 4 bases and J dropped 0 bases, with 4 bases sitting between them. The CDR3 is 12 residues long. The CDR3 DNA reads TGTGCCAGCAGCTCGAGCTCCTACGAGCAGTACTTC. Its protein is CASSSSSYEQYF.

V usage is TRBV12-2 and J usage is TRBJ2-1; TRBD2 reflects the table's D call only, with no check against the DNA. TRBV12-2 is a pseudogene segment. The CDR3 contains 16 residues. Written as DNA, the CDR3 is TGTGCAAGTCGCTTAGCGCAGAGCGGGATGGGCAATGAGCAGTTCTTC. Protein product: CASRLAQSGMGNEQFF.

This chain joins TRBV5-6 and TRBJ2-7; no firm D call. The germline V gene has CDR1 SGHDT and CDR2 YYEEEE. V lost 0 bases to trimming and J lost 2 bases, with 9 bases between them. This CDR3 comprises 14 residues. CDR3 DNA sequence: TGTGCCAGCAGCTTGGGGGTGAGTGCCTACGAGCAGTACTTC. It encodes CASSLGVSAYEQYF.

A word on this clone: The sample has other DNA sequences that encode this CDR3 too. The chain carries TRBV7-2 and TRBJ2-5, with 13 bases identical to TRBD2. Unmatched junction bases numbered 6, after V lost 4 bases and J lost 4 bases. The CDR3 is 16 amino acids. Per germline, CDR1 SGHTA and CDR2 FQGNSA. CDR3 coding DNA: TGTGCCAGCAGCTCACTAGCGGGAGGGGAGGGAGAGACCCAGTACTTC. Translation: CASSSLAGGEGETQYF.

Concerning this clone: Other nucleotide sequences in the sample specify the same CDR3. V and J are TRBV27 and TRBJ2-5; 7 positions match TRBD2. The germline V gene has CDR1 MNHEY and CDR2 SMNVEV (reference sequence). Trimming removed 5 bases from V and 0 bases from J; junction bases left unmatched: 9. The CDR3 loop spans 16 amino acids. The CDR3, as DNA: TGTGCCAGCAGTCCCTCGGCGGGGGAGTACCAAGAGACCCAGTACTTC. Its translation is CASSPSAGEYQETQYF.

As to this clone: One end of the junction varies from germline; a read error may be responsible. This rearrangement joins TRBV7-7 to TRBJ2-5; 13 bases align to TRBD2. The CDR3 totals 15 residues. Germline values: CDR1 SSHAT, CDR2 FNYEAQ (reference sequence). CDR3 protein: CASSLGTSGKETQYF. The DNA of the CDR3 is TGTGCTAGCAGCTTAGGGACTAGCGGGAAAGAGACCCAGTACTTC.

The V call is TRBV30, the J call TRBJ1-2; D possibly corresponds to TRBD1 (5 bases). CDR1 and CDR2 from the germline V gene are GTSNPN and SVGIG (reference sequence). The V end lost 4 bases, the J end lost 3 bases, and 15 bases lay between the germline ends. The CDR3 has 14 amino acids. The CDR3 reads CAWISRGADYGYTF. The CDR3, as DNA: TGTGCCTGGATCAGTAGGGGCGCTGACTATGGCTACACCTTC.

The chain carries TRBV6-1 and TRBJ2-1; 11 nucleotides match TRBD2. In germline, CDR1 is MNHNS, CDR2 SASEGT. The CDR3 totals 14 residues. Trimming cost V 5 bases and J 15 bases; bases outside gene matches: 12. The CDR3 reads CASSLLGLAEERFF. The DNA of the CDR3 is TGTGCCAGCAGTCTACTGGGACTAGCGGAGGAACGGTTCTTC.

The chain recombines TRBV10-3 with TRBJ1-6; unclear D gene. CDR3 length: 14 residues. CDR1 is ENHRY and CDR2 is SYGVKD in the germline V gene. The V end lost 3 bases, the J end lost 3 bases, and 6 bases lay between the germline ends. The CDR3 bases are TGTGCCATCAGTGACTCCGTCTATAATTCACCCCTCCACTTT. This sequence encodes CAISDSVYNSPLHF.

V is TRBV27 and J is TRBJ2-3; TRBD2 matches at 14 bases. CDR1 MNHEY and CDR2 SMNVEV come from the germline V gene (reference sequence). The J segment lost 2 bases and the V segment lost 4 bases, leaving 5 bases of the junction unmatched. This CDR3 has 17 residues. Written as DNA, the CDR3 is TGTGCCAGCAGTTCCGGGACTAGCGGGAGTGTCACAGATACGCAGTATTTT. Residues: CASSSGTSGSVTDTQYF.

The chain employs TRBV10-1 and TRBJ2-7, with TRBD2 matching over 12 bases. The CDR3 extends over 15 amino acids. CDR1 and CDR2 from the germline V gene are WNHNN and SYGVQD (reference sequence). V was pared by 5 bases and J by 2 bases, with 4 bases of the junction left unmatched. The CDR3 loop is CASSPGLAGPYEQYF. The CDR3 nucleotides are TGCGCCAGCAGTCCCGGACTAGCGGGACCCTACGAGCAGTACTTC.

CDR3 amino acids: CASSPGGLKTYEQYF. CDR3 coding DNA: TGTGCCAGCAGCCCTGGGGGACTGAAGACCTACGAGCAGTACTTC. The gene calls are TRBV11-1 and TRBJ2-7; a weak D match, TRBD2 (6 bases). The CDR3 consists of 15 residues. Trimming stripped 5 bases from V and 2 bases from J, with 16 bases between. Germline assignment: CDR1 SGHAT and CDR2 FQDESV (reference sequence).

This clone was counted once. The chain couples TRBV11-2 to TRBJ2-7; possible D gene TRBD2, 6 bases. Germline V CDR1 and CDR2: SGHAT, FQNNGV. The CDR3 length is 14 residues. V lost 6 bases and J 5 bases, leaving 17 bases between the germline ends. The CDR3 nucleotides read TGTGCCAGCAGACCTGGAGGGAAAGTCGACGAGCAGTACTTC. It encodes CASRPGGKVDEQYF.

The count of this clone is one. The rearrangement uses TRBV6-1 and TRBJ2-1, with 7 bases fitting TRBD2. Trimming cost V 3 bases and J 7 bases; bases outside gene matches: 9. CDR1 MNHNS and CDR2 SASEGT come from the germline V gene. CDR3 size: 15 residues. The CDR3 DNA is TGTGCCAGCAGTGATCCTGAGGGAGGGTGGAATGAGCAGTTCTTC. Its translation is CASSDPEGGWNEQFF.

The gene calls are TRBV29-1 and TRBJ2-7; unclear D gene. Germline V gene data show CDR1 as SQVTM and CDR2 as ANQGSEA. With 7 bases removed from V and 2 bases from J, the gap between germline ends came to 15 bases. The CDR3 spans 13 residues. CDR3 sequence reads: CSAAAGATYEQYF. For the CDR3, the DNA is TGCAGCGCCGCTGCTGGTGCCACCTACGAGCAGTACTTC.

In the case of this clone: The junction departs from germline at one end; a sequencing error may be responsible. This sequence joins TRBV7-7 and TRBJ2-5, with D hard to call. The CDR3 contains 13 residues. Germline V lookup: CDR1 SSHAT, CDR2 FNYEAQ (reference sequence). The CDR3 sequence: CASSLVIQETQYF. CDR3 nucleotides: TGTGCTAGCAGCTTAGTAATTCAAGAGACCCAGTACTTC.

The rearrangement joins TRBV7-8 to TRBJ1-1, with TRBD1 matching over 7 bases. Germline trimming cut 1 base from V and 9 bases from J; bases unmatched to any gene: 14. Germline loops: CDR1 SGHVS, CDR2 FQNEAQ. The CDR3 spans 16 residues. DNA of the CDR3: TGTGCCAGCAGCTTAGGTCCCGGACAGGCAAGCCCCCAAGCTTTCTTT. Protein product: CASSLGPGQASPQAFF.

The rearrangement joins TRBV4-1 to TRBJ2-1, with 7 bases aligning to TRBD1. CDR3 length equals 13 residues. Germline V CDR1 and CDR2: MGHRA, YSYEKL. The V segment lost 8 bases and the J segment 6 bases; nucleotides outside the gene matches: 7. The CDR3 region is CASQGDGFNEQFF. The DNA of the CDR3 is TGCGCCAGCCAGGGGGACGGGTTCAATGAGCAGTTCTTC.

About this clone itself: Other DNA variants within this sample encode the same CDR3. The chain uses TRBV19 and TRBJ2-1; D is unclear. V lost 2 bases and J lost 2, with 4 bases in between. The CDR3 length is 13 residues. The germline V gene has CDR1 LNHDA and CDR2 SQIVND (reference sequence). CDR3 DNA sequence: TGTGCCAGTAGTATACGCGCCTACAATGAGCAGTTCTTC. This gives the protein CASSIRAYNEQFF.

The CDR3 sequence is CASNPYFFPDTQYF. Here the CDR3 DNA reads TGTGCCAGCAACCCATATTTCTTCCCAGATACGCAGTATTTT. The chain couples TRBV7-9 to TRBJ2-3; the D is unclear. Trimming cost V 7 bases and J 4 bases, with 15 bases left between them. Germline V gene data show CDR1 as SEHNR and CDR2 as FQNEAQ (reference sequence). The CDR3 runs to 14 residues.

The gene calls are TRBV6-5 and TRBJ2-5, with 11 bases identical to TRBD1. With V trimmed by 4 bases and J by 7 bases, 2 bases remained unmatched. Per germline, CDR1 MNHEY and CDR2 SVGAGI. The CDR3 spans 13 residues. CDR3 nucleotides: TGTGCCAGCAGTTTCGGGACAGGGGGGACCCAGTACTTC. It encodes CASSFGTGGTQYF.

This chain links TRBV7-3 with TRBJ1-2; D might be TRBD1 (5 bases). Trimming stripped 0 bases from V and 2 bases from J, with 7 bases between. The CDR3 is made up of 14 amino acids. Looked up from germline, CDR1 is SGHTA and CDR2 is FQGTGA. The CDR3 nucleotides read TGTGCCAGCAGCTTAACGCCAGGGAACTATGGCTACACCTTC. As protein: CASSLTPGNYGYTF.

V usage is TRBV28 and J usage is TRBJ1-5, with unresolved D. The V and J ends lost 6 bases and 3 bases respectively, with 9 bases between them. The CDR3 sequence is 13 residues long. CDR1 and CDR2 from the germline V gene are MDHEN and SYDVKM. CDR3 coding DNA: TGTGCCAGCAGCGTTTCAGACAATCAGCCCCAGCATTTT. It is translated as CASSVSDNQPQHF.

The chain joins TRBV27 to TRBJ2-3, with D unresolved. The CDR3 runs to 14 residues. CDR1 and CDR2 (germline): MNHEY, SMNVEV (reference sequence). V dropped 5 bases and J dropped 2 bases, with 11 bases sitting between them. The CDR3 DNA reads as TGTGCCAGCAGTCAACACAGTGCCACAGATACGCAGTATTTT. It codes for CASSQHSATDTQYF.